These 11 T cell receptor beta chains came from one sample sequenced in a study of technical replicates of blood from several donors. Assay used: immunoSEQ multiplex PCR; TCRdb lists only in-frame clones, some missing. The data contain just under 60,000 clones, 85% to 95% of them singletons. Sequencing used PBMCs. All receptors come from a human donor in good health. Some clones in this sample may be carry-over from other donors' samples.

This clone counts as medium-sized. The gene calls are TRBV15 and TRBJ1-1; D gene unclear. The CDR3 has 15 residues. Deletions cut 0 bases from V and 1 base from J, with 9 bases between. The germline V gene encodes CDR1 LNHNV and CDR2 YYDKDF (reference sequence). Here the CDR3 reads CATSRDREGNTEAFF. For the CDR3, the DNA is TGTGCCACCAGCAGAGATAGGGAGGGGAACACTGAAGCTTTCTTT.

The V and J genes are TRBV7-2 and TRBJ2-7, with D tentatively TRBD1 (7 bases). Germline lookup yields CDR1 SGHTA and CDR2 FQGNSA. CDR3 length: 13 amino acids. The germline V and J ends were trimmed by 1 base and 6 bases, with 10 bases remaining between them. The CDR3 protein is CASSLGRGVEQYF. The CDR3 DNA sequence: TGTGCCAGCAGCTTAGGCAGGGGGGTCGAGCAGTACTTC.

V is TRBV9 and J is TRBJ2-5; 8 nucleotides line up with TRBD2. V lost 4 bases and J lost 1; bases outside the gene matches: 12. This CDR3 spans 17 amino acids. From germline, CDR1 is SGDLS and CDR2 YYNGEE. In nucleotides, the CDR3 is TGTGCCAGCAGCCGGGTCTCGGGGGGGGCCGGCCAAGAGACCCAGTACTTC. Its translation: CASSRVSGGAGQETQYF.

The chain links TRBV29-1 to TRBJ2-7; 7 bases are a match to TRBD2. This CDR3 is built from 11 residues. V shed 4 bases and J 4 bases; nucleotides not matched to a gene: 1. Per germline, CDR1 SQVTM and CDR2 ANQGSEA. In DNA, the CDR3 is TGCAGCGTTGGACTAGCTTACGAGCAGTACTTC. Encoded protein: CSVGLAYEQYF.

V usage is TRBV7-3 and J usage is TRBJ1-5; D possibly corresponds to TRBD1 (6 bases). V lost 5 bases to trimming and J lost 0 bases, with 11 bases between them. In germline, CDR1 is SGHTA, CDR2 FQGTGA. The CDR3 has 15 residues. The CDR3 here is CASSPTGHSNQPQHF. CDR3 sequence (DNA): TGTGCCAGCAGCCCCACGGGACATAGCAATCAGCCCCAGCATTTT.

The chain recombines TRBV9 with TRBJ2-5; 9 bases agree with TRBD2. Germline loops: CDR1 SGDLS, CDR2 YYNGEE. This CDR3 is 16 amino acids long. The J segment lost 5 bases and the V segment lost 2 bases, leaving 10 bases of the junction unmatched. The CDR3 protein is CASSVGGGASWETQYF. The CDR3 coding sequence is TGTGCCAGCAGCGTTGGCGGGGGGGCCTCTTGGGAGACCCAGTACTTC.

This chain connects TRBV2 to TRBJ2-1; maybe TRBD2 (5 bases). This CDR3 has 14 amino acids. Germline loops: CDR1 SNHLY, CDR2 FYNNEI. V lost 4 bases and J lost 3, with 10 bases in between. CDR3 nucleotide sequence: TGTGCCAGCAGTGCTAGACTAATCTACAATGAGCAGTTCTTC. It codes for CASSARLIYNEQFF.

For the CDR3, the DNA is TGTGCCAGCAACCCGGGACAGGGGGTCTCCTACGAGCAGTACTTC. This codes for CASNPGQGVSYEQYF. This chain connects TRBV6-6 to TRBJ2-7, with 11 bases aligning to TRBD1. The CDR3 is made up of 15 amino acids. Looked up from germline, CDR1 is MNHNY and CDR2 is SVGAGI (reference sequence). J lost 0 bases, V lost 7 bases, and 5 bases had no gene match.

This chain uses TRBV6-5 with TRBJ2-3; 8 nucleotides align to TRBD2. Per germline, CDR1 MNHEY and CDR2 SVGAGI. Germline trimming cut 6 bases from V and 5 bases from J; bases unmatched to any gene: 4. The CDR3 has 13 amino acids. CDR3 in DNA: TGTGCCAGCAGCAGCGGGGGCATAGATACGCAGTATTTT. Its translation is CASSSGGIDTQYF.

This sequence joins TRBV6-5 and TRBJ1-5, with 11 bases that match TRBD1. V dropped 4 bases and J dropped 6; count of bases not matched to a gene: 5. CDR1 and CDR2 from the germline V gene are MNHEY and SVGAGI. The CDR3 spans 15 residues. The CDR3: CASSSGQGAFQPQHF. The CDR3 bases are TGTGCCAGCAGTTCCGGACAGGGGGCATTTCAGCCCCAGCATTTT.

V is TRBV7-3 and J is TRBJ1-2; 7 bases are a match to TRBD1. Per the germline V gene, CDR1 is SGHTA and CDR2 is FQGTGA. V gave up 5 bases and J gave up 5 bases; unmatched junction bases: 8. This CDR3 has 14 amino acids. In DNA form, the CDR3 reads TGTGCCAGCAGCGCAACGGGACAGCTATATGGCTACACCTTC. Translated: CASSATGQLYGYTF.